One sample yielded the 6 T cell receptor beta chains listed below, sequenced in a study of graft-versus-host responses after intestinal transplantation. Some clones are missing from TCRdb's copy, which holds only in-frame ones; the method was immunoSEQ multiplex PCR. The profile shows about 110,000 clones, around 94% of them singletons. These receptors lack a known antigen. Sequences were derived from unstimulated CD8+ T cells sorted from spleen or lymph node cells, sampled before transplant. These receptors came from a human donor who was the organ donor for an intestinal transplant.

This clone was seen a few times. The chain combines TRBV28 with TRBJ2-3; D is unclear. Germline lookup yields CDR1 MDHEN and CDR2 SYDVKM. CDR3 length equals 13 residues. Trimming cost V 5 bases and J 2 bases, with 8 bases left between them. This CDR3 is CASSILSTDTQYF. CDR3 nucleotides: TGTGCCAGCAGTATCCTTTCCACAGATACGCAGTATTTT.

J is TRBJ2-4 and V is TRBV10-2, with D possibly being TRBD1 (5 bases). The CDR3 consists of 15 residues. Between the trimmed V and J ends, which lost 2 bases and 6 bases, there was a span of 14 bases. Germline-derived CDR1 and CDR2 are WSHSY and SAAADI. Written as DNA, the CDR3 is TGCGCCAGCAGTGAGCTAGGGGTGCCGCTAAACATTCAGTACTTC. Translation: CASSELGVPLNIQYF.

The chain carries TRBV10-3 and TRBJ1-5; 8 bases map to TRBD1. This CDR3 comprises 14 residues. The germline gives CDR1 ENHRY, CDR2 SYGVKD. The V and J ends lost 8 bases and 3 bases, in that order; junction bases with no gene match: 6. CDR3 bases: TGTGCCATCTCACAGGGGGGTTACAATCAGCCCCAGCATTTT. Amino acids: CAISQGGYNQPQHF.

The chain has TRBV6-6 and TRBJ1-5, with D uncertain. Trimming cost V 2 bases and J 4 bases, with 9 bases left between them. CDR3 length equals 14 residues. Germline values: CDR1 MNHNY, CDR2 SVGAGI (reference sequence). In DNA form, the CDR3 reads TGTGCCAGCAGTTACAAGGGAGGAAATCAGCCCCAGCATTTT. Translated, it gives CASSYKGGNQPQHF.

The chain links TRBV28 to TRBJ2-7; unclear D gene. With 6 bases removed from V and 3 bases from J, the gap between germline ends came to 18 bases. The CDR3 spans 15 residues. CDR1 and CDR2 from the germline V gene are MDHEN and SYDVKM. This CDR3 is CASSSPGRAVYEQYF. In nucleotides, the CDR3 is TGTGCCAGCAGCTCCCCCGGAAGGGCTGTCTACGAGCAGTACTTC.

Points on this clone: The sample carries other DNA sequences with the same CDR3. The chain employs TRBV27 and TRBJ2-1; D is ambiguous. This CDR3 is 13 amino acids long. In germline, CDR1 is MNHEY, CDR2 SMNVEV (reference sequence). V shed 3 bases and J shed 7 bases, with 10 bases lying between them. CDR3 bases: TGTGCCAGCAGTTTGGGGTCTCGGAATGAGCAGTTCTTC. Protein product: CASSLGSRNEQFF.